This TCR beta chain comes out of a study of long-term antiretroviral therapy in people with HIV. Survey level was the resolution at which the v3.0 immunoSEQ assay ran. Some clones are missing from TCRdb's copy, which holds only in-frame ones; the method was immunoSEQ multiplex PCR. The sample contains about 35,000 clones, 80% to 90% of which appear only once. The ends were cut back, 3 bases at V and 3 bases at J, with 20 bases in the middle. Germline V gene sequence: CDR1 MNHEY, CDR2 SMNVEV (reference sequence). The CDR3 has 17 residues. This chain links TRBV27 with TRBJ1-2; a possible D gene is TRBD1 (6 bases). Sequencing used unsorted PBMCs, obtained 2.2 years after starting antiretroviral therapy. This receptor was obtained from a man aged 18 to 30 with HIV. Here the CDR3 reads CASSLGAGGPKYYGYTF. The CDR3 DNA follows: TGTGCCAGCAGTTTGGGGGCCGGGGGGCCTAAGTACTATGGCTACACCTTC.